This TCR beta chain was profiled in a study of blood T cells in healthy people across ages. Overall study results and limits: Total diversity from one million sequenced T cells was likely underestimated. It was found that TCR beta diversity correlated strongly with the percentage of naive T cells. Fewer expanded clones and more diversity marked long-lived versus aged donors.

The CDR3 runs to 13 residues. Trimming left V 1 base short and J 6 bases short, with 12 bases between. Germline loops: CDR1 GTSNPN, CDR2 SVGIG (reference sequence). A second roughly 6 to 12 cycle PCR used barcoded and J-beta primers. TCRdb reprocessed the 5' RACE reads with MiXCR, giving one entry per CDR3 protein. The sample has about 810,000 distinct CDR3 sequences; roughly 34% are singletons. On this clonotype: Its matching antigen is unknown.

Donors were systemically healthy Caucasian individuals from Russia aged roughly 6 to 95 years. The sequencing input was blood. The chain uses TRBV30 and TRBJ1-1; TRBD1 is a possible D gene (5 bases). The clonotype originates from a man between 18 and 35 years old in good health. CDR3 amino acids: CAWSEGVGSEAFF. The DNA of the CDR3 is TGTGCCTGGAGTGAAGGGGTGGGCTCTGAAGCTTTCTTT.